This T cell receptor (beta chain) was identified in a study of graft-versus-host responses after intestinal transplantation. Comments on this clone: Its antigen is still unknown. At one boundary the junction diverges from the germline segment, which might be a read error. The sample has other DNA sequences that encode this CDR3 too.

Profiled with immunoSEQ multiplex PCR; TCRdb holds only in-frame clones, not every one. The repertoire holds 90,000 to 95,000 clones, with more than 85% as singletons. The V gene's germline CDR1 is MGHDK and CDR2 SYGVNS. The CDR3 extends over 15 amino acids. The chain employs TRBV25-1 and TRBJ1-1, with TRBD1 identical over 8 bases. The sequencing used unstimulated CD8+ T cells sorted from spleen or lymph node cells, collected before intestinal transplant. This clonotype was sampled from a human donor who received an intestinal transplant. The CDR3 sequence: CASSEWGRGLAEAFF. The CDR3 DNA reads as TGCGCCAGCAGCGAATGGGGCAGGGGGCTTGCTGAAGCTTTCTTT.